This T cell receptor (beta chain) was captured in a study of blood T cell repertoires in COVID-19. Across the study: Samples came from the United States, Italy and Spain, spanning acute and convalescent COVID-19. Sample material is recorded as cDNA or gDNA derived from T cells, B-cell-depleted T cells, or PBMCs.

The authors' processing: Amplification of reference gene primers provided the estimated nucleated cell counts. The table came from immunoSEQ multiplex PCR; TCRdb's copy has only in-frame clones and leaves some out. That table supplies the V and J calls and clone size; D and trimming were determined from the DNA. The sample shows around 200,000 clones, under 90% of them seen only once. The CDR3 extends over 12 amino acids. Germline V gene sequence: CDR1 SGHKS, CDR2 YYEKEE (reference sequence). Losses at the gene ends were 5 bases for V and 3 bases for J; bases not matched to a gene: 1. This rearrangement joins TRBV5-5 to TRBJ1-1; TRBD1 aligns across 7 bases. Sequences were obtained from peripheral blood. The receptor's source is a human donor in a cohort sampled during active COVID-19. The CDR3 is CASRGQYTEAFF. The CDR3 coding sequence is TGTGCCAGCAGGGGACAGTACACTGAAGCTTTCTTT.